This T cell receptor beta chain is drawn from a study of T cells in Graves' hyperthyroidism and ophthalmopathy. Template material for amplifying TCR beta CDR3 regions consisted of RNA transcripts. Using the HTBI primer set, a first-round RT-PCR was run on the TCR CDR3. TCRdb used MiXCR to reprocess the multiplex PCR reads, holding one entry per CDR3 protein. The sample has 400,000 to 550,000 distinct CDR3 sequences; around 22% are singletons. Uncontrolled infections, other autoimmune diseases, pregnancy or lactation led to exclusion of patients. Diagnoses rested on clinical symptoms, serum thyroxine and TRAb, thyroid ultrasound and orbital computed tomography. This clonotype was seen repeatedly, ten times or more. The CDR3 is 14 amino acids. Germline CDR1 reads ENHRY; CDR2 reads SYGVKD. Trimming took 6 bases from V and 7 from J; bases not matched to a gene: 12.

The chain uses TRBV10-3 and TRBJ2-7, with 7 bases that match TRBD1. Sequenced sample: blood. This TCR came from a woman aged 25 to 39 with Graves' ophthalmopathy. The CDR3 spells CAISPTGNLEEQYF. The DNA for the CDR3 is TGTGCCATCAGCCCGACAGGGAATCTCGAGGAGCAGTACTTC.